The T cell receptor (beta chain) under discussion was sequenced for a study of blood T cells in healthy people across ages. This clonotype was seen many times. CDR1 MDHEN and CDR2 SYDVKM come from the germline V gene. The CDR3 loop spans 12 amino acids. Trimming cost V 10 bases and J 6 bases, with 15 bases left between them. A second PCR, run for 7 to 11 cycles, used a sample-barcoded 5' primer plus a J-beta primer mix. One entry per CDR3 protein results from TCRdb running MiXCR on the 5' RACE reads. The repertoire holds roughly 680,000 distinct CDR3 sequences, with around 52% as singletons. The TCR originated in a woman aged 80 or older in good health. Sample: blood. The chain links TRBV28 to TRBJ1-2; a possible D gene is TRBD1 (5 bases). CDR3 protein: CATPGLPDGYTF. The CDR3 DNA is TGTGCCACCCCGGGACTACCCGATGGCTACACCTTC.